This TCR beta chain was observed in a study of graft-versus-host responses after intestinal transplantation. Overall study context: The transplants performed in recipients were multivisceral, liver-intestinal, or isolated intestinal. Tacrolimus plus steroids were given to all recipients for roughly three years, preceded by anti-thymocyte globulin induction. Study results and limitations: The authors found GvH clones in recipient marrow, some appearing first in ileum or blood.

The V and J ends lost 3 bases and 2 bases respectively, with 10 bases between them. The germline CDR1 and CDR2 sequences are SNHLY and FYNNEI. This CDR3 spans 14 amino acids. As to this clone: Its antigen is not identified.

Method: immunoSEQ multiplex PCR; TCRdb's copy keeps in-frame clones and lacks some. Of approximately 77,000 clones listed, approximately 90% were seen once; the top ten hold roughly 0.7%. This sequence was found in a human patient who received an intestinal transplant, so some T cells may come from the graft donor. The chain couples TRBV2 to TRBJ1-2; D is undetermined. Here the sequenced sample was PBMCs, taken 98 days after intestinal transplantation. CDR3 DNA: TGTGCCAGCAGTGATGTGAGACTAAACTATGGCTACACCTTC. This codes for CASSDVRLNYGYTF.